The 17 T cell receptor beta chains given below trace back to one sample, sequenced in a study of CD8+CD57+ T cells in acquired aplastic anemia. An expansion of CD8+CD57+ cells by flow cytometry had been shown in patients chosen for sequencing. Genomic DNA, the template, was used for profiling of the TCR beta VDJ and CDR3. TCRdb re-analysed the reads in MiXCR, keeping a single row per CDR3 protein. The sample consists of around 430,000 distinct CDR3 sequences, under 40% of them appearing once. The sequenced material came from sorted CD4+, CD8+, or CD8+CD57+ T cells (not recorded which) from PBMCs. The source of these receptors is a human donor with aplastic anemia.

The chain links TRBV10-2 to TRBJ1-1; D gene unclear. Germline CDR1 WSHSY, CDR2 SAAADI. V was cut by 2 bases and J by 5 bases, with 12 bases left in between. CDR3 length equals 14 residues. Here the CDR3 reads CASSEASTGTEAFF. The CDR3, as DNA: TGCGCCAGCAGTGAGGCATCCACCGGGACTGAAGCTTTCTTT.

The rearrangement uses TRBV13 and TRBJ2-5; 7 nucleotides match TRBD1. V lost 3 bases and J lost 4; bases outside the gene matches: 11. The CDR3 extends over 16 amino acids. Germline V CDR1 and CDR2: PRHDT, FYEKMQ (reference sequence). CDR3 in amino acids: CASSFFITQGRETQYF. CDR3 in DNA: TGTGCCAGCAGCTTTTTCATTACACAGGGGAGAGAGACCCAGTACTTC.

V gene TRBV20-1 combines with J gene TRBJ2-6; tentative D call: TRBD1 (6 bases). The V gene's germline CDR1 is DFQATT and CDR2 SNEGSKA (reference sequence). This CDR3 comprises 17 residues. Trimming pared 6 bases from V and 1 base from J, leaving 19 bases between. Written as DNA, the CDR3 is TGCAGTGCACGGGATGTGGGGGCGGGTTCTGGGGCCAACGTCCTGACTTTC. Encoded protein: CSARDVGAGSGANVLTF.

With regard to this clonotype: A much larger clonotype is one base distant, so this may be a read error. The chain joins TRBV2 to TRBJ1-2, with D uncertain. This CDR3 comprises 15 residues. In germline, CDR1 is SNHLY, CDR2 FYNNEI. The germline V and J ends were trimmed by 6 bases and 6 bases, with 20 bases remaining between them. The CDR3: CASSPTAWLVDGYTF. DNA for the CDR3: TGTGCCAGCAGCCCGACGGCGTGGTTGGTCGATGGCTACACCTTC.

The chain has TRBV6-5 and TRBJ1-2, with TRBD1 matching over 7 bases. J gave up 3 bases and V 0 bases, and 13 bases lay outside the gene matches. The CDR3 has 18 residues. Germline CDR1 is MNHEY and CDR2 is SVGAGI. CDR3 DNA: TGTGCCAGCAGTTACTCCAGCCGGGACAGCCTATATGACTATGGCTACACCTTC. This gives the protein CASSYSSRDSLYDYGYTF.

This clonotype was recorded a few times. The chain combines TRBV6-1 with TRBJ1-5; TRBD1 matches at 8 bases. CDR3 length: 18 amino acids. The germline V gene encodes CDR1 MNHNS and CDR2 SASEGT. Germline trimming cut 10 bases from V and 4 bases from J; bases unmatched to any gene: 21. The CDR3 loop reads CAITWGPYDRGGNQPQHF. The CDR3 DNA is TGTGCCATCACCTGGGGACCTTATGACAGGGGCGGGAATCAGCCCCAGCATTTT.

This clonotype appeared many times. The V call is TRBV7-9, the J call TRBJ1-2, with TRBD1 identical over 7 bases. Germline V CDR1 and CDR2: SEHNR, FQNEAQ (reference sequence). Trimming at V came to 4 bases and at J to 4 bases, leaving 9 bases not matched to a gene. This CDR3 comprises 15 residues. This chain's CDR3 is CASSSSWTGAYGYTF. The CDR3, as DNA: TGTGCCAGCAGCTCATCCTGGACAGGAGCCTATGGCTACACCTTC.

Only a few counts were recorded for this clonotype. This chain joins TRBV4-3 and TRBJ2-7, with 10 bases aligning to TRBD1. The CDR3 length is 16 residues. With 2 bases clipped from V and 4 bases from J, the junction kept 8 bases outside the gene matches. Germline V gene data show CDR1 as LGHNA and CDR2 as YSLEER. CDR3 sequence (DNA): TGCGCCAGCAGCCAAATTGGACAGGGGGGGGATTACGAGCAGTACTTC. Translated: CASSQIGQGGDYEQYF.

The gene calls are TRBV5-4 and TRBJ2-5, with 9 positions matching TRBD1. CDR1 SGHNT and CDR2 YYREEE come from the germline V gene (reference sequence). The CDR3 runs 14 residues. Unmatched junction bases numbered 7, after V lost 4 bases and J lost 6 bases. The CDR3 protein is CASSVGQGVQTQYF. The CDR3 DNA follows: TGTGCCAGCAGCGTGGGACAGGGTGTACAGACCCAGTACTTC.

For this clonotype: Given a much more abundant clone one base away, this may be a read error. The genes are TRBV19 and TRBJ2-1; D gene uncertain. With 5 bases removed from V and 11 bases from J, the gap between germline ends came to 10 bases. CDR3 size: 11 residues. CDR1 and CDR2 (germline): LNHDA, SQIVND (reference sequence). CDR3 sequence: CASSARDKQFF. CDR3 sequence (DNA): TGTGCCAGTAGTGCCCGCGATAAGCAGTTCTTC.

This chain connects TRBV7-6 to TRBJ1-1; D is undetermined. Trimming stripped 5 bases from V and 6 bases from J, with 10 bases between. Germline V lookup: CDR1 SGHVS, CDR2 FNYEAQ. The CDR3 is 12 amino acids. The DNA for the CDR3 is TGTGCCAGCAGCCTCGACAACGCTGAAGCTTTCTTT. This gives the protein CASSLDNAEAFF.

This clonotype has more than one count but fewer than ten. This chain links TRBV7-2 with TRBJ2-1, with TRBD1 matching 8 bases. J lost 1 base, V lost 3 bases, and 5 bases had no gene match. This CDR3 region has 16 residues. Germline CDR1 reads SGHTA; CDR2 reads FQGNSA. Here the CDR3 reads CASSFFGTGSYNEQFF. CDR3 nucleotide sequence: TGTGCCAGCAGCTTCTTTGGGACAGGATCCTACAATGAGCAGTTCTTC.

The table lists this clonotype with many counts. The V and J genes are TRBV7-2 and TRBJ2-1; D not certain. The V gene lost 7 bases and the J gene lost 6 bases, with 7 bases spanning the gap. CDR1 is SGHTA, CDR2 FQGNSA, per germline. The CDR3 loop spans 11 amino acids. The CDR3 region is CASTNSNEQFF. The CDR3 region has the DNA TGTGCCAGCACCAACAGCAATGAGCAGTTCTTC.

This clonotype was seen repeatedly, ten times or more. The rearrangement uses TRBV7-9 and TRBJ1-4; tentative D call: TRBD1 (5 bases). This CDR3 is 14 amino acids long. The germline V gene has CDR1 SEHNR and CDR2 FQNEAQ (reference sequence). Trimming cost V 4 bases and J 8 bases, with 14 bases left between them. CDR3 sequence: CASSYAGYWEKLFF. CDR3 DNA: TGTGCCAGCAGCTATGCAGGGTATTGGGAAAAACTGTTTTTT.

Regarding this clonotype: A much more abundant neighbour one base away suggests this may be a read error. Lacking the conserved final phenylalanine or tryptophan, this CDR3 likely reflects a read error. V and J are TRBV20-1 and TRBJ1-2, with a possible D match to TRBD1 (6 bases). The CDR3 covers 14 residues. Germline V gives CDR1 DFQATT, CDR2 SNEGSKA (reference sequence). V lost 2 bases, J lost 8 bases, and 18 bases lay in between. CDR3 sequence reads: CSARRAQPGEGYTL. The CDR3, as DNA: TGCAGTGCTAGACGGGCCCAGCCAGGGGAGGGCTACACCCTC.

Concerning this clonotype itself: This clone may be a read error of a much larger clone one base away. V gene TRBV19 combines with J gene TRBJ1-2; D not certain. V was pared by 3 bases and J by 4 bases, with 18 bases between. This CDR3 region has 16 residues. From germline, CDR1 is LNHDA and CDR2 SQIVND (reference sequence). The CDR3 here is CASSIISSRISYGYTF. The CDR3 DNA reads TGTGCCAGTAGTATCATTTCGTCCCGGATCTCCTATGGCTACACCTTC.

This clonotype was counted only a few times. The CDR3 DNA sequence: TGCAGCGGGCACAGCGGGAGTTTCAATGAGCAGTATTTT. Translated, it gives CSGHSGSFNEQYF. V is TRBV29-1 and J is TRBJ2-3; the match to TRBD2 covers 8 bases. The CDR3 runs 13 residues. The germline CDR1 and CDR2 sequences are SQVTM and ANQGSEA. Trimming cost V 7 bases and J 11 bases; bases outside gene matches: 14.